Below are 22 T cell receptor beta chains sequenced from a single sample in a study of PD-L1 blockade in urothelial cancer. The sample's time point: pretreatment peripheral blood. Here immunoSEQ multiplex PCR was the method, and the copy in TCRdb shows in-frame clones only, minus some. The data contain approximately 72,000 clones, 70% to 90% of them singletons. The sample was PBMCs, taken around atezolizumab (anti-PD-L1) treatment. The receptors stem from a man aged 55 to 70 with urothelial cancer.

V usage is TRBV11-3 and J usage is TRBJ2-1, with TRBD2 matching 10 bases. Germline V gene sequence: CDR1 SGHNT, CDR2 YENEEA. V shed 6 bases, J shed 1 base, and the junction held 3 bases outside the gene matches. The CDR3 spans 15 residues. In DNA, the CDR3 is TGTGCCAGCAGGCCTAGCGGGGGATCCTACAATGAGCAGTTCTTC. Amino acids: CASRPSGGSYNEQFF.

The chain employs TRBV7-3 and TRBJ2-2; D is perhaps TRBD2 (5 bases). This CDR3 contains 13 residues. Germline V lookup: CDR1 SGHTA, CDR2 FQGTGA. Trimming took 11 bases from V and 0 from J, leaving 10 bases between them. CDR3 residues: CASGETNTGELFF. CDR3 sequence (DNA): TGTGCCTCCGGGGAGACGAACACCGGGGAGCTGTTTTTT.

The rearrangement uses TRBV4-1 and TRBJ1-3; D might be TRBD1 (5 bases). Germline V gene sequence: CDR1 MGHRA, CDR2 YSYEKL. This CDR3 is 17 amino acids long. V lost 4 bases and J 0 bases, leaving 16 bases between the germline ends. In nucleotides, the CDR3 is TGCGCCAGCAGCCGTTTGGGGCAGTCGAGCTCTGGAAACACCATATATTTT. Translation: CASSRLGQSSSGNTIYF.

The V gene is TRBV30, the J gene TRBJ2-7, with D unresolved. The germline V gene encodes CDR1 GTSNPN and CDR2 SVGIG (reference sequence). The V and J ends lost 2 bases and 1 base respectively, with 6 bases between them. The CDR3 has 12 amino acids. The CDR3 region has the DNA TGTGCCTGGAGTTATAGTTCCTACGAGCAGTACTTC. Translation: CAWSYSSYEQYF.

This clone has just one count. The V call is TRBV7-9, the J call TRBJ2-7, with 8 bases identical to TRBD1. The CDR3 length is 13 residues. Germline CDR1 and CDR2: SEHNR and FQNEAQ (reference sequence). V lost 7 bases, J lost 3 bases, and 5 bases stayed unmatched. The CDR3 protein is CASTRTGNYEQYF. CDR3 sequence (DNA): TGTGCCAGCACCCGGACAGGGAACTACGAGCAGTACTTC.

CDR3 amino acids: CASSLTRATGGRETQYF. CDR3 coding DNA: TGTGCCAGCAGTTTAACTCGCGCTACGGGGGGGCGGGAGACCCAGTACTTC. The gene calls are TRBV28 and TRBJ2-5; TRBD2 matches at 8 bases. Germline V gene lookup returns CDR1 MDHEN and CDR2 SYDVKM. The V segment lost 2 bases and the J segment 5 bases; nucleotides outside the gene matches: 13. This CDR3 region has 17 residues.

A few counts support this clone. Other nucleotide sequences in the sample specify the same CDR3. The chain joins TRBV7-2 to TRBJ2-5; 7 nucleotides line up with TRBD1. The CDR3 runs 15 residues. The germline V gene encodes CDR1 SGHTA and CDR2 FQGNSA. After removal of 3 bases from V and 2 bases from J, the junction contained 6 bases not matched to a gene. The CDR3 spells CASSFAGTAQETQYF. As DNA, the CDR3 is TGTGCCAGCAGCTTCGCCGGGACAGCTCAAGAGACCCAGTACTTC.

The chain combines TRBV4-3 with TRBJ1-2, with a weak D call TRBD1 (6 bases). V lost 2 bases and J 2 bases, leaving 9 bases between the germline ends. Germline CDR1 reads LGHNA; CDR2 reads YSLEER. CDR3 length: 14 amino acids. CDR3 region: CASSQNTGNYGYTF. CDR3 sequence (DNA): TGCGCCAGCAGCCAAAACACAGGGAACTATGGCTACACCTTC.

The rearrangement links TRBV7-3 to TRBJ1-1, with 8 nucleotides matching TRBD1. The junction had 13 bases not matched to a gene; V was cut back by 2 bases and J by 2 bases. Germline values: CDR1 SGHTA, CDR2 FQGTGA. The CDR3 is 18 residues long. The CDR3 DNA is TGTGCCAGCAGCTTATATTTTACGGACAGGGTGGGAAACACTGAAGCTTTCTTT. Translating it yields CASSLYFTDRVGNTEAFF.

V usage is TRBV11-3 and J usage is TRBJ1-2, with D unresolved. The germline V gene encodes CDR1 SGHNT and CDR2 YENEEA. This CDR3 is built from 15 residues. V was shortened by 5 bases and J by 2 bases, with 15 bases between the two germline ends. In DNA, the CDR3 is TGTGCCAGCAGCCCCTCGGGTTTCACCAACTATGGCTACACCTTC. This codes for CASSPSGFTNYGYTF.

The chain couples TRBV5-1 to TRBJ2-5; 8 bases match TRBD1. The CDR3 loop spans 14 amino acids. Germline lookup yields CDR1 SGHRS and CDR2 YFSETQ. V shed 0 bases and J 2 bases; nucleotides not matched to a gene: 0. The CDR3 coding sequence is TGCGCCAGCAGCTTGGACAGGGGGCAAGAGACCCAGTACTTC. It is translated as CASSLDRGQETQYF.

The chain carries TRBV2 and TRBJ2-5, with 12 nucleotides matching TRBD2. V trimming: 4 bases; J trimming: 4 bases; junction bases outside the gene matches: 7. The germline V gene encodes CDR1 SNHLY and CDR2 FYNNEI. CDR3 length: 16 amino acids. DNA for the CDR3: TGTGCCAGCAGTGTTAGACTAGCGGGGGCGGGAGAGACCCAGTACTTC. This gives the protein CASSVRLAGAGETQYF.

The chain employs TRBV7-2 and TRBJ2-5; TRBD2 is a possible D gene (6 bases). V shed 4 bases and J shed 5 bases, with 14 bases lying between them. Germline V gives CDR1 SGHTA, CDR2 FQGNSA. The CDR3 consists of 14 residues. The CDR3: CASSSTSPPETQYF. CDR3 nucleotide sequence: TGTGCCAGCAGCTCGACTAGTCCCCCGGAGACCCAGTACTTC.

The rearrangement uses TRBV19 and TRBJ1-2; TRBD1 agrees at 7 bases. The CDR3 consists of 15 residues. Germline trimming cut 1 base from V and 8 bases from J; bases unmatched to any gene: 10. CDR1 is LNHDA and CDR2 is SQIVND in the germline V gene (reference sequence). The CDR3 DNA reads TGTGCCAGTAGTATAGGCCCGGGACAGCATATGGGCTACACCTTC. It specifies CASSIGPGQHMGYTF. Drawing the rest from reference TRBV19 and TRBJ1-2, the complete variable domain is DGGITQSPKYLFRKEGQNVTLSCEQNLNHDAMYWYRQDPGQGLRLIYYSQIVNDFQKGDIAEGYSVSREKKESFPLTVTSAQKNPTAFYLCASSIGPGQHMGYTFGSGTRLTVV.

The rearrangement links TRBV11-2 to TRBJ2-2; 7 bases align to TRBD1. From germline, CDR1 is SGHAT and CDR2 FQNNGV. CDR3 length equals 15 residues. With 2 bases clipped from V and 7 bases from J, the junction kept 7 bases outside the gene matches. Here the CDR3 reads CASSLRDSWVGELFF. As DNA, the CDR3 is TGTGCCAGCAGCTTAAGGGACAGTTGGGTCGGGGAGCTGTTTTTT. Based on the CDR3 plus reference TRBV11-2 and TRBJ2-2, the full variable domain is EAGVAQSPRYKIIEKRQSVAFWCNPISGHATLYWYQQILGQGPKLLIQFQNNGVVDDSQLPKDRFSAERLKGVDSTLKIQPAKLEDSAVYLCASSLRDSWVGELFFGEGSRLTVL.

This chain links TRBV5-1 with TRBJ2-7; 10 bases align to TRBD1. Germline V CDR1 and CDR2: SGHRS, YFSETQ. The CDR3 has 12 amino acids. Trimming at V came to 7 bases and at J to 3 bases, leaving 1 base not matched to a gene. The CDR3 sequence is CASGTGDYEQYF. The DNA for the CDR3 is TGCGCCAGCGGGACAGGGGACTACGAGCAGTACTTC.

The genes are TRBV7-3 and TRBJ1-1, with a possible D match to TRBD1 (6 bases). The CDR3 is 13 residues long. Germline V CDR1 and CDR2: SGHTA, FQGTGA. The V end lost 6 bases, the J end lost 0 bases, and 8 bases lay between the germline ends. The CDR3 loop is CASSEGVNTEAFF. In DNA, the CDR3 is TGTGCCAGCAGTGAGGGGGTGAACACTGAAGCTTTCTTT.

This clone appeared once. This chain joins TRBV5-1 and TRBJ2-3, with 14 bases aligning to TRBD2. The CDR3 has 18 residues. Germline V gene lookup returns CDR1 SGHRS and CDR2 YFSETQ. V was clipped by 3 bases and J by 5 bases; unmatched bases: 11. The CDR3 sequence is CASSSGGLAGGGGDTQYF. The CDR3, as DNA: TGCGCCAGCAGCTCGGGAGGACTAGCGGGGGGCGGGGGAGATACGCAGTATTTT.

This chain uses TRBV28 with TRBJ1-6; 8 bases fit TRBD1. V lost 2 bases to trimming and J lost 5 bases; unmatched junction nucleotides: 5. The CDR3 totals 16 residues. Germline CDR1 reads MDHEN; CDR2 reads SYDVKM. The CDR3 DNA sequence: TGTGCCAGCAGTTTACCCCGGACAGGGAATAATTCACCCCTCCACTTT. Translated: CASSLPRTGNNSPLHF.

This chain's CDR3 is CASRGVTEAFF. In DNA, the CDR3 is TGTGCCAGCAGAGGGGTTACTGAAGCTTTCTTT. V usage is TRBV5-8 and J usage is TRBJ1-1; D perhaps matches TRBD1 (5 bases). The CDR3 is made up of 11 amino acids. Germline V CDR1 and CDR2: SGHTS, YDEGEE. The V end was cut by 5 bases, the J end by 5 bases, with 7 bases between.

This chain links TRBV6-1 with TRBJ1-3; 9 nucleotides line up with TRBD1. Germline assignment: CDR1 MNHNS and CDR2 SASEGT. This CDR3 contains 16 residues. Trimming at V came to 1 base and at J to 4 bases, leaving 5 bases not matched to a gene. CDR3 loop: CASSEVGTGSGNTIYF. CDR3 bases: TGTGCCAGCAGTGAAGTGGGGACAGGGTCAGGAAACACCATATATTTT.

The CDR3 spells CASSLGAAGEVLDEQFF. CDR3 in DNA: TGTGCCAGCAGCTTAGGTGCGGCGGGGGAGGTCCTCGATGAGCAGTTCTTC. This chain connects TRBV7-9 to TRBJ2-1, with 7 bases identical to TRBD2. Trimming at V came to 1 base and at J to 8 bases, leaving 14 bases not matched to a gene. There are 17 residues in the CDR3. CDR1 and CDR2 from the germline V gene are SEHNR and FQNEAQ (reference sequence).